This TCR beta chain was captured by sequencing in a study of beta chain features in type 1 diabetes. TCRB transcripts that were expressed got sequenced, as all of the isolated RNA had been reverse transcribed. Data came from immunoSEQ multiplex PCR; TCRdb stores just in-frame clones and leaves some out. The sample records about 240,000 clones, approximately 13% being singletons. This clone has only a few counts. The antigen is unknown. This CDR3 is built from 13 residues. The V end was cut by 4 bases, the J end by 6 bases, with 10 bases between. Germline-derived CDR1 and CDR2 are SGHVS and FNYEAQ. General study results and limits: All four CD4+ subsets of Type 1 diabetes patients contained TCRB CDR3s that were moderately but significantly shorter. Within the patient group, naive, central memory and Treg TCRB repertoires appeared more similar to each other than within healthy donors.

The authors sorted CD4+ naive, central memory, regulatory and stem cell-like memory cells via CD45RO/CCR7/CD25/CD127/CD95/CD27. The chain links TRBV7-6 to TRBJ2-1, with D hard to call. The sequenced sample consisted of naive CD4+ T cells from blood. The source of this sequence is a man aged 30 to 39 with type 1 diabetes. The CDR3 region is CASSSTRINEQFF. As DNA, the CDR3 is TGTGCCAGCAGCTCGACTCGAATCAATGAGCAGTTCTTC.